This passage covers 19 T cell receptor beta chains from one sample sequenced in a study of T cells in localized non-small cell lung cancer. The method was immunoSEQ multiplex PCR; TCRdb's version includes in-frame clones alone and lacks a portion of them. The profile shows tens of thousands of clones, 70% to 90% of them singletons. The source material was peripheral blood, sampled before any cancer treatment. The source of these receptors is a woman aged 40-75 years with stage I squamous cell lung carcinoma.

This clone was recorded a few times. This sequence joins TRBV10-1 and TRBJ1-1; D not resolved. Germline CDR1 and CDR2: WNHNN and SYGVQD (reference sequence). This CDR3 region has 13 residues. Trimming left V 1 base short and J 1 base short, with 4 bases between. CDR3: CASSEYRNTEAFF. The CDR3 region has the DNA TGCGCCAGCAGTGAGTACAGGAACACTGAAGCTTTCTTT.

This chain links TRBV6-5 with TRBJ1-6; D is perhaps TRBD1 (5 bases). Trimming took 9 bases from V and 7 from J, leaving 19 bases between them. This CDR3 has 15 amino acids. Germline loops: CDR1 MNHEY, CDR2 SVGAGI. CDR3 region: CASFSPRGGNSPLHF. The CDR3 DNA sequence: TGTGCCAGTTTCTCCCCTCGCGGGGGAAATTCACCCCTCCACTTT.

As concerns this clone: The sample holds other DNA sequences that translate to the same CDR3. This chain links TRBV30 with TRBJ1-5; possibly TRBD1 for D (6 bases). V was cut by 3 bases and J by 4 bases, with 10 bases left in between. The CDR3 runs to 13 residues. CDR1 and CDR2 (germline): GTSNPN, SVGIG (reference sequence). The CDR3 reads CAWSLGGNQPQHF. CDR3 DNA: TGTGCCTGGAGCCTAGGGGGTAATCAGCCCCAGCATTTT.

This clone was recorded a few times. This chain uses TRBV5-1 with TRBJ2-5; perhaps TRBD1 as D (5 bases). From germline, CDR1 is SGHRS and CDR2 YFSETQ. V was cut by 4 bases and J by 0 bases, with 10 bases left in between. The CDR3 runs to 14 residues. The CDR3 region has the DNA TGCGCCAGCAGCCGAGACAGCAACCAAGAGACCCAGTACTTC. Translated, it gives CASSRDSNQETQYF.

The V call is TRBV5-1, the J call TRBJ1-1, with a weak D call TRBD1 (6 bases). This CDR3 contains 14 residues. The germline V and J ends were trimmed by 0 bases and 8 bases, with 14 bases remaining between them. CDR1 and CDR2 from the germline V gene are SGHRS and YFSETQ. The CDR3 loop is CASSLGPGAREAFF. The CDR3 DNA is TGCGCCAGCAGCTTGGGGCCGGGGGCTCGAGAAGCTTTCTTT.

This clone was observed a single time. The DNA for the CDR3 is TGTGCCAGCAGTTACGACTACATGAACACTGAAGCTTTCTTT. Amino acid sequence: CASSYDYMNTEAFF. The rearrangement joins TRBV27 to TRBJ1-1, with D uncertain. This CDR3 is built from 14 residues. The V and J ends lost 4 bases and 0 bases respectively, with 9 bases between them. The V gene's germline CDR1 is MNHEY and CDR2 SMNVEV (reference sequence).

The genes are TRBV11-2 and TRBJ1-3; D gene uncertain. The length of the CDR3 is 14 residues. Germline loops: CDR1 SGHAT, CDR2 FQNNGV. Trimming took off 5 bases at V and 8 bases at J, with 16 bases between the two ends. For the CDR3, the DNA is TGTGCCAGCAGCCAACCCTCCCGAGGGCACACCATATATTTT. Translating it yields CASSQPSRGHTIYF. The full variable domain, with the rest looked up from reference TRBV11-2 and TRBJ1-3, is EAGVAQSPRYKIIEKRQSVAFWCNPISGHATLYWYQQILGQGPKLLIQFQNNGVVDDSQLPKDRFSAERLKGVDSTLKIQPAKLEDSAVYLCASSQPSRGHTIYFGEGSWLTVV.

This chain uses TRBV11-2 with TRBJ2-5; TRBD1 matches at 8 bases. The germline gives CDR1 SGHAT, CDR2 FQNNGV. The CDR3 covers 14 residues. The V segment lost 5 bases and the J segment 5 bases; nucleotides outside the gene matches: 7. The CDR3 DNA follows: TGTGCCAGCAGCGGCGGACAGGGTAGGGAGACCCAGTACTTC. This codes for CASSGGQGRETQYF. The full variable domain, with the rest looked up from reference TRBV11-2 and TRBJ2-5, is EAGVAQSPRYKIIEKRQSVAFWCNPISGHATLYWYQQILGQGPKLLIQFQNNGVVDDSQLPKDRFSAERLKGVDSTLKIQPAKLEDSAVYLCASSGGQGRETQYFGPGTRLLVL.

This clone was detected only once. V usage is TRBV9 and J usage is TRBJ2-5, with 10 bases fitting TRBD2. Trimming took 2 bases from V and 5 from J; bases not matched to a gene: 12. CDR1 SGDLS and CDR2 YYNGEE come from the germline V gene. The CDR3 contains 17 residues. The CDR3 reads CASSVFGTSGVSETQYF. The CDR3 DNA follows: TGTGCCAGCAGCGTTTTTGGCACTAGCGGGGTTTCGGAGACCCAGTACTTC.

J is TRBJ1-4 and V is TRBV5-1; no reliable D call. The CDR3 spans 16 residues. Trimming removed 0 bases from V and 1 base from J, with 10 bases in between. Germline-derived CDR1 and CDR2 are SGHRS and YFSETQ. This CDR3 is CASSLASVRTNEKLFF. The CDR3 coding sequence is TGCGCCAGCAGCTTGGCCTCTGTGAGAACTAATGAAAAACTGTTTTTT.

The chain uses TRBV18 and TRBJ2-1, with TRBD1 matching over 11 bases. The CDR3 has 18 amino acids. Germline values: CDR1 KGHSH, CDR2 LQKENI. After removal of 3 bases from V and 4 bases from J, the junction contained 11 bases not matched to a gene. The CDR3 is CASSPYPAGTGGYNEQFF. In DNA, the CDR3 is TGTGCCAGCTCACCCTACCCGGCCGGGACAGGGGGTTACAATGAGCAGTTCTTC.

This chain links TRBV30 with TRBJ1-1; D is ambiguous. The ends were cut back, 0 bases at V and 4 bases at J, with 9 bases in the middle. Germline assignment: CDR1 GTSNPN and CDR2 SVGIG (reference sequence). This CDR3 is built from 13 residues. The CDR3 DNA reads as TGTGCCTGGAGTGTGAGACGGGGCACTGAAGCTTTCTTT. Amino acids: CAWSVRRGTEAFF. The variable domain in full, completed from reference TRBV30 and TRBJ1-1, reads SQTIHQWPATLVQPVGSPLSLECTVEGTSNPNLYWYRQAAGRGLQLLFYSVGIGQISSEVPQNLSASRPQDRQFILSSKKLLLSDSGFYLCAWSVRRGTEAFFGQGTRLTVV.

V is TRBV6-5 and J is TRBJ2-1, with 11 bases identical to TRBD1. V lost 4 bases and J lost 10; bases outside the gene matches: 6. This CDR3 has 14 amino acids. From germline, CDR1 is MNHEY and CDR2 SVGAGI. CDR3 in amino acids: CASSSGQGANEQFF. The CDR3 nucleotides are TGTGCCAGCAGTTCCGGACAGGGGGCGAACGAGCAGTTCTTC.

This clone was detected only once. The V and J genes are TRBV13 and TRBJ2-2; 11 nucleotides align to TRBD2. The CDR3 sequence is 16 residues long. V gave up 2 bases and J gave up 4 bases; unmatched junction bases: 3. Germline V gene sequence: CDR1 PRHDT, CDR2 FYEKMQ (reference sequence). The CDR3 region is CASSLRTSGRTGELFF. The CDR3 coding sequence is TGTGCCAGCAGCTTAAGGACTAGCGGGCGCACCGGGGAGCTGTTTTTT.

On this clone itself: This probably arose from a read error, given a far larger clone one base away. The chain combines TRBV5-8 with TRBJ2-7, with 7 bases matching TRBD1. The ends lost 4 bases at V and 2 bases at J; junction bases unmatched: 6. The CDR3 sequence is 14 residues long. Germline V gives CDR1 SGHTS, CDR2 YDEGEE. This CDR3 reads CASSLTGTAYEQYF. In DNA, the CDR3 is TGTGCCAGCAGCCTAACCGGGACAGCCTACGAGCAGTACTTC.

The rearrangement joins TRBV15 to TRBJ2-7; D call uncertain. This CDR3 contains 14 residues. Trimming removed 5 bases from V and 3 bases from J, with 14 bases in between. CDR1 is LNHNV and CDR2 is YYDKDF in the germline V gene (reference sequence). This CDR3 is CATSLGPGVYEQYF. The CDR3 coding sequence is TGTGCCACCAGCCTAGGCCCTGGGGTCTACGAGCAGTACTTC.

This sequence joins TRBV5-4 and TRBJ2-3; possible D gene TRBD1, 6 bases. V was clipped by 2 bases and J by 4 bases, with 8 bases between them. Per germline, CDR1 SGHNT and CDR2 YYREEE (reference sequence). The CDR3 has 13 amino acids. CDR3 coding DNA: TGTGCCAGCAGCTTCGAGGGGGCAGATACGCAGTATTTT. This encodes CASSFEGADTQYF.

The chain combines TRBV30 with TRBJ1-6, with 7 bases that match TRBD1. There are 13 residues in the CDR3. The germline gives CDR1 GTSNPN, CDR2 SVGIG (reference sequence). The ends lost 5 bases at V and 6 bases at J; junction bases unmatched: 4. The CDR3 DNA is TGTGCCTGGGACAGGGCAATTAATTCACCCCTCCACTTT. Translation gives CAWDRAINSPLHF.

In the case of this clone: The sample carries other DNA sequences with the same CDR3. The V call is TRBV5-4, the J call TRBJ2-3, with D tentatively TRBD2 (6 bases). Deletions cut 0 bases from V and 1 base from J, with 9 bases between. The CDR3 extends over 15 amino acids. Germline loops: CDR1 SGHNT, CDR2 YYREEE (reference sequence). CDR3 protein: CASSLAGGGTDTQYF. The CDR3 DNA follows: TGTGCCAGCAGCTTGGCCGGCGGGGGCACAGATACGCAGTATTTT. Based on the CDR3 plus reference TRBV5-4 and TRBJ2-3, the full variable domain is ETGVTQSPTHLIKTRGQQVTLRCSSQSGHNTVSWYQQALGQGPQFIFQYYREEENGRGNFPPRFSGLQFPNYSSELNVNALELDDSALYLCASSLAGGGTDTQYFGPGTRLTVL.